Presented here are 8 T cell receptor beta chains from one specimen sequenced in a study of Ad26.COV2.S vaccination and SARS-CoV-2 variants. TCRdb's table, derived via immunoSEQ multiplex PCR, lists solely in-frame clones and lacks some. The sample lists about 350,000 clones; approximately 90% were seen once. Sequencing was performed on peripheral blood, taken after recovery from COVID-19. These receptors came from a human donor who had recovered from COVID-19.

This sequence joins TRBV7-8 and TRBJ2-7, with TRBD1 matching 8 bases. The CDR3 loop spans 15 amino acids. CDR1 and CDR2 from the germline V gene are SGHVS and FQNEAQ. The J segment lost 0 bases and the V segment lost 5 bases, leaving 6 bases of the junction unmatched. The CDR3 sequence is CASSPRTGFSYEQYF. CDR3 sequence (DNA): TGTGCCAGCAGCCCGAGGACAGGGTTCTCCTACGAGCAGTACTTC.

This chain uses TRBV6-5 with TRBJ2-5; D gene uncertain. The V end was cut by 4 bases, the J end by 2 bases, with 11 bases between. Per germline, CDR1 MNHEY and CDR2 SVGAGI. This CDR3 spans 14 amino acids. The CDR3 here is CASSLSQFQETQYF. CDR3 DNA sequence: TGTGCCAGCAGTTTATCACAGTTTCAAGAGACCCAGTACTTC.

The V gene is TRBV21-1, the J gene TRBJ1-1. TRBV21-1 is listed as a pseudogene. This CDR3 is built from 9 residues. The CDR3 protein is CASSKRPFF. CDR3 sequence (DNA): TGTGCCAGCAGCAAAAGGCCTTTCTTT.

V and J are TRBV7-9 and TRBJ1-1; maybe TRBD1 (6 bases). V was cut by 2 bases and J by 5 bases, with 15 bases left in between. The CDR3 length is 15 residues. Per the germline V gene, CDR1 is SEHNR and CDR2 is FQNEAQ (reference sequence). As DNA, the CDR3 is TGTGCCAGCAGCTTATTGGATGGGGGCTGGACTGAAGCTTTCTTT. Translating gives CASSLLDGGWTEAFF. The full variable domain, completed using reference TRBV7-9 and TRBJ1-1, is DTGVSQNPRHKITKRGQNVTFRCDPISEHNRLYWYRQTLGQGPEFLTYFQNEAQLEKSRLLSDRFSAERPKGSFSTLEIQRTEQGDSAMYLCASSLLDGGWTEAFFGQGTRLTVV.

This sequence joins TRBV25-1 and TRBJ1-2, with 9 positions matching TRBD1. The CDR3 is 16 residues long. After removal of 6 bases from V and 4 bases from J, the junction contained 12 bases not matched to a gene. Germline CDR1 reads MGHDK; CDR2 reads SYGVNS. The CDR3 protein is CASRGEQGARAYGYTF. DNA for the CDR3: TGTGCCAGCAGGGGTGAACAGGGGGCGCGGGCCTATGGCTACACCTTC.

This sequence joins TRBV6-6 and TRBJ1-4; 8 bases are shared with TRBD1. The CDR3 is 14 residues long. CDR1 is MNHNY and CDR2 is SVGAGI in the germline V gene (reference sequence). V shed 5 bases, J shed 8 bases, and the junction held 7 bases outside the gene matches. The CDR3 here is CASSNGQGPEKLFF. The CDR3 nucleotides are TGTGCCAGCAGTAACGGACAGGGCCCCGAAAAACTGTTTTTT.

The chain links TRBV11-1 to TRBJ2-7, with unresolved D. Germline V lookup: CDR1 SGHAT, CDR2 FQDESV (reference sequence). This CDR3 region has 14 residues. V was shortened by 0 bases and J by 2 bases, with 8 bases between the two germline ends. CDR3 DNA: TGTGCCAGCAGCTTAGCGGGGAACGCCTACGAGCAGTACTTC. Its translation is CASSLAGNAYEQYF.

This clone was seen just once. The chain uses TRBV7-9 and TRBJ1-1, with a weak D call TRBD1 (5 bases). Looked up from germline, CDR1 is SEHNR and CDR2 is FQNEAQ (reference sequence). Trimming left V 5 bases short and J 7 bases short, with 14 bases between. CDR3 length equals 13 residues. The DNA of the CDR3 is TGTGCCAGCAGCCTAGGGGCAGAAAATGAAGCTTTCTTT. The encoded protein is CASSLGAENEAFF.